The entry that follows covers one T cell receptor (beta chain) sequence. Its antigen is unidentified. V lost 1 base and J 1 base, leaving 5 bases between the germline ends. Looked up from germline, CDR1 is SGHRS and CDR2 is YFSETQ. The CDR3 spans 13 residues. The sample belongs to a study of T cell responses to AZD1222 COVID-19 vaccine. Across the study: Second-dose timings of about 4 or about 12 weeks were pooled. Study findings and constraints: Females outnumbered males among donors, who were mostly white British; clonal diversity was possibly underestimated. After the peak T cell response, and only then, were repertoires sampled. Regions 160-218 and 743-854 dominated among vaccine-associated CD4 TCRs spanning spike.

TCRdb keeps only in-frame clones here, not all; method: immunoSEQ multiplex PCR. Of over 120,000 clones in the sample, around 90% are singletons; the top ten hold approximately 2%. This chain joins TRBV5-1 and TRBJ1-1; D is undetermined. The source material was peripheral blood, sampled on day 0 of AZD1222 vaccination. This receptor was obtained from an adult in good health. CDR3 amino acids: CASSLQRNTEAFF. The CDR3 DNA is TGCGCCAGCAGCTTGCAGAGGAACACTGAAGCTTTCTTT.